This record covers a single TCR beta chain. Antigen: not known. These data belong to a study of blood T cells in healthy people across ages. Study results and limitations: Investigators treated diversity estimates from one million T cells as underestimates. Using unsorted PBMCs precluded a conclusive naive versus antigen-experienced comparison.

Trimming cost V 6 bases and J 4 bases, with 15 bases left between them. Germline CDR1 is KGHSH and CDR2 is LQKENI. The CDR3 has 14 amino acids. Sample-barcoded 5' priming and a J-beta primer mix drove a second PCR of roughly 7 to 11 cycles. TCRdb redid the calling of the 5' RACE reads with MiXCR, one entry per CDR3 protein. This sample has hundreds of thousands of distinct CDR3 sequences, with more than 40% found just once. This sequence originates from a man between 60 and 75 years old in good health. Sequenced material: blood. The genes are TRBV18 and TRBJ1-1, with a weak D call TRBD1 (6 bases). CDR3 residues: CASSSGVYGTEAFF. For the CDR3, the DNA is TGTGCCAGCTCGTCAGGGGTTTACGGCACTGAAGCTTTCTTT.